This T cell receptor (beta chain) appears in the sequencing data of a study of blood T cell repertoires in COVID-19. At the level of the study: Samples of COVID-19 (acute and convalescent) were obtained from the United States, Italy and Spain. Sources were T cells, B-cell-depleted T cells, or PBMCs; the material itself was cDNA or gDNA.

Authors' methods: Estimation of nucleated cell counts relied on the amplification of reference gene primers. The data were produced by immunoSEQ multiplex PCR, yet TCRdb's version contains in-frame clones alone and is incomplete. That table is the source of V, J and clone size, and D and trimming were worked out from the DNA. Here the sample spans just over 75,000 clones, around 88% being singletons. Trimming took off 3 bases at V and 0 bases at J, with 11 bases between the two ends. This CDR3 is 15 amino acids long. Germline CDR1 KGHSH, CDR2 LQKENI. The source is a woman at least 80 years old with active or convalescent COVID-19. V gene TRBV18 combines with J gene TRBJ1-2; D might be TRBD1 (5 bases). What was sequenced was peripheral blood. The CDR3 DNA is TGTGCCAGCTCACCGGAGGGGACCGCTAACTATGGCTACACCTTC. Protein product: CASSPEGTANYGYTF.